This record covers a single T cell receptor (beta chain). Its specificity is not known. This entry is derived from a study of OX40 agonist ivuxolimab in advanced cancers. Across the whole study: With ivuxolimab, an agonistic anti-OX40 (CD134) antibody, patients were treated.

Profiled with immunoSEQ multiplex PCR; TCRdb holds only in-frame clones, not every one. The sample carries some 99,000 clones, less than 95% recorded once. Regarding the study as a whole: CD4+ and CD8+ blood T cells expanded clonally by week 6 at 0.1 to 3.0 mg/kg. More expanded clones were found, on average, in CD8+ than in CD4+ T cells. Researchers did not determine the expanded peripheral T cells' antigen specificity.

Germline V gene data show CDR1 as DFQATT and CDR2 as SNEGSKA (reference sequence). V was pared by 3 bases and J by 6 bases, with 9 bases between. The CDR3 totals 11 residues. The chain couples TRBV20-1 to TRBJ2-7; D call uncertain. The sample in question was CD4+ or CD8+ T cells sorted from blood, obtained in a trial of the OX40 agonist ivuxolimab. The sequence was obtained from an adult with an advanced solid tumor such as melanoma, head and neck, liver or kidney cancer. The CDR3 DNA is TGCAGTGCTAGGGAGTTTCTCGAGCAGTACTTC. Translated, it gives CSAREFLEQYF.